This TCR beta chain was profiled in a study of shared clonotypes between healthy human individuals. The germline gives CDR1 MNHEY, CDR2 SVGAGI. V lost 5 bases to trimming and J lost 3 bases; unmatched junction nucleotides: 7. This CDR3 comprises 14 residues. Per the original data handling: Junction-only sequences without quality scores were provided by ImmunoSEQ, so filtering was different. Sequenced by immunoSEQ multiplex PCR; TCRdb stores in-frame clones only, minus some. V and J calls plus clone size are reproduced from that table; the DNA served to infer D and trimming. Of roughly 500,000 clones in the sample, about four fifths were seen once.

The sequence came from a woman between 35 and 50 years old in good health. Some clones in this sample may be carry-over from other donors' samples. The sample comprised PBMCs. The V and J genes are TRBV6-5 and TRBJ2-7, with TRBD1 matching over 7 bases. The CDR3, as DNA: TGTGCCAGCAGTAACCGGGACAGACTCTACGAGCAGTACTTC. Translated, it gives CASSNRDRLYEQYF.